This entry features one T cell receptor beta chain sequence. Its target is not known. This sample is part of a study of cytomegalovirus exposure and HLA in healthy donors. PCR employed 60 Vbeta and 13 Jbeta primers. The assay was immunoSEQ multiplex PCR, and TCRdb's table has in-frame clones only and misses some. The sample contains approximately 98,000 clones, under 80% of which appear only once. Overall study results and limits: Later work associated roughly 15,000 TCR beta sequences with HLA alleles at 0.05 false discovery rate. CMV antigen specificity of a few CMV-associated chains was confirmed in vitro.

The CDR3 consists of 16 residues. Germline lookup yields CDR1 MGHDK and CDR2 SYGVNS. The rearrangement uses TRBV25-1 and TRBJ2-5; the match to TRBD2 covers 12 bases. The end of the DNA aligns better with TRBJ2-7, so the J call may be wrong. Sequenced material: PBMCs. The sequence derives from a male donor in good health and CMV-seronegative. In nucleotides, the CDR3 is TGTGCCAGCAGTGAACCTAGCGGGAGGGCCAGGTACGAGCAGTACTTC. As protein: CASSEPSGRARYEQYF.